Listed below are T cell receptor beta chains from one sample, sequenced in a study of CD8+ T cells in alopecia areata. Repertoires were generated with immunoSEQ multiplex PCR, while TCRdb's copy carries only in-frame clones and drops some. The data hold 150,000 to 200,000 clones, with 58% observed a single time. The material sequenced was CD4+ T cells sorted from blood, taken at approximately week 56, from a patient treated with tofacitinib. The receptors derive from a human donor with alopecia areata. Each CDR3 is given with its conserved first and last residue. D genes are given only for firm matches. Clone sizes are given selectively: once, few, many, or a class where the clone is expanded.

TRBJ2-7 | TRBV5-6 | - | - | TGTGCCAGCAGCTTCACCGGACAGTTGGGCGAGCAGTACTTC | CASSFTGQLGEQYF
TRBJ1-4 | TRBV5-1 | - | - | TGCGCCAGCAGCAGGGCCGCTCGTAATGAAAAACTGTTTTTT | CASSRAARNEKLFF
TRBJ1-5 | TRBV2 | - | - | TGTGCCAGCAGTGAAGGCAGGGGTGGCAATCAGCCCCAGCATTTT | CASSEGRGGNQPQHF
TRBJ1-6 | TRBV6-5 | - | - | TGTGCCAGCAGCCGAGCGAATTCACCCCTCCACTTT | CASSRANSPLHF
TRBJ1-6 | TRBV7-8 | few | - | TGTGCCAGCAGCTTTGAGACAGGAGAGAATTCACCCCTCCACTTT | CASSFETGENSPLHF
TRBJ2-5 | TRBV5-1 | - | TRBD1 | TGCGCCAGCAGCTTGGTGGGACAGAAAGAGACCCAGTACTTC | CASSLVGQKETQYF
TRBJ1-1 | TRBV2 | - | TRBD1 | TGTGCCAGCAGTGAGGGACAGCTCTTTATGTCCGCTTTCTTT | CASSEGQLFMSAFF
TRBJ1-5 | TRBV27 | once | TRBD1 | TGTGCCAGCAGTTTAGGGACAGGGGCTACCAATCAGCCCCAGCATTTT | CASSLGTGATNQPQHF
TRBJ2-3 | TRBV7-2 | - | - | TGTGCCAGCAGCTTAGATGGGGGGGCACTAGATACGCAGTATTTT | CASSLDGGALDTQYF
TRBJ1-6 | TRBV12-5 | few | TRBD1 | TGTGCTAGTGGTTCAATTGACAGGGGGAATTCACCCCTCCACTTT | CASGSIDRGNSPLHF
TRBJ1-2 | TRBV14 | once | - | TGTGCCAGCAGCCAAGTCCAGGCAGGCTCTGGCTACACCTTC | CASSQVQAGSGYTF
TRBJ1-5 | TRBV15 | - | TRBD1 | TGTGCCACCAGCAGAGGACAGGGGAGCAATCAGCCCCAGCATTTT | CATSRGQGSNQPQHF
TRBJ2-5 | TRBV25-1 | - | TRBD2 | TGTGCCAGTGGGGTCCTGACTAGCCGCCCAGAGACCCAGTACTTC | CASGVLTSRPETQYF
TRBJ1-1 | TRBV5-6 | - | - | TGTGCCAGCAGCTTTGGGTTCCAGAACACTGAAGCTTTCTTT | CASSFGFQNTEAFF
TRBJ1-2 | TRBV10-3 | few | - | TGTGCCATCAGTGGGTTGCAGGGAGGTCGTGTGGGGAACTATGGCTACACCTTC | CAISGLQGGRVGNYGYTF
TRBJ2-5 | TRBV12-5 | - | - | TGTGCTAGTGGTTTGGCCCAGGGAGGGACCCAGTACTTC | CASGLAQGGTQYF
TRBJ1-2 | TRBV5-1 | - | TRBD1 | TGCGCCAGCAGCCCGGGACAGGGAAGGCACTATGGCTACACCTTC | CASSPGQGRHYGYTF
TRBJ1-1 | TRBV5-1 | - | - | TGCGCCAGCAGCGCCCCGGGGAACACTGAAGCTTTCTTT | CASSAPGNTEAFF
TRBJ1-2 | TRBV30 | - | TRBD1 | TGTGCCTGGAGTGTACTTAGGACAGGGCGAGGCTACACCTTC | CAWSVLRTGRGYTF
TRBJ2-7 | TRBV29-1 | few | - | TGCAGCGTTGAAGAAGCAAATTCCTACGAGCAGTACTTC | CSVEEANSYEQYF
TRBJ1-1 | TRBV30 | few | - | TGTGCCTGGACAACGGGCAGTCTGAACACTGAAGCTTTCTTT | CAWTTGSLNTEAFF